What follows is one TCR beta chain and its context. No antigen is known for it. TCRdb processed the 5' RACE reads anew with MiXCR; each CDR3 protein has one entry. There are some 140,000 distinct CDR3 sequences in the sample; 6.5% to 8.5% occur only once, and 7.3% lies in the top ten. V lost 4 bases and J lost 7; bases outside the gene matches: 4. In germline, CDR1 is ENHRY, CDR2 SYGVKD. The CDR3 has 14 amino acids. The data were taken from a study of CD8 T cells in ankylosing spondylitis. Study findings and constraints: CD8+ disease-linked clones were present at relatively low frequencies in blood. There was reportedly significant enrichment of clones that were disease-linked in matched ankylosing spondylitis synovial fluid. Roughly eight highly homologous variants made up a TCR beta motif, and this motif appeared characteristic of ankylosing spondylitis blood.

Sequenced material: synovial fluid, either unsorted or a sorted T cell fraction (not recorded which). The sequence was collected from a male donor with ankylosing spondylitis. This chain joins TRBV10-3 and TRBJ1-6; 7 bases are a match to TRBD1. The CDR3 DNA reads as TGTGCCATCAGTGTACAGGGGAACAATTCACCCCTCCACTTT. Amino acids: CAISVQGNNSPLHF.